This TCR beta chain was observed in a study of T cells in Graves' hyperthyroidism and ophthalmopathy. Overall study results and limits: By a 13 V-J model, ophthalmopathy was set apart from stable hyperthyroidism. Most expanded thyroid clonotypes above 0.001 recurred in blood.

About this clonotype: Its antigen is still unknown.

Using RNA transcripts as the source, TCR beta CDR3 regions were amplified. Initially, a first-round RT-PCR of the TCR CDR3 employed the HTBI primer set. TCRdb fed the multiplex PCR reads into MiXCR, producing one record per CDR3 protein. The sample comprises around 450,000 distinct CDR3 sequences, roughly 13% of which are singletons, and less than 6.5% rests with the top ten. The CDR3 length is 13 residues. Looked up from germline, CDR1 is SQVTM and CDR2 is ANQGSEA. V lost 4 bases and J 0 bases, leaving 9 bases between the germline ends. In patients aged 18 to 65, hyperthyroidism was newly diagnosed, with duration under 2 months. Diagnosis rested on symptoms, serum thyroxine and TRAb, thyroid ultrasound, and orbital computed tomography.

Source material: blood. The TCR comes from a young woman with Graves' hyperthyroidism. V gene TRBV29-1 combines with J gene TRBJ1-1; D is perhaps TRBD1 (5 bases). The CDR3 DNA reads as TGCAGCGTTGTTTCCAGGGTGAACACTGAAGCTTTCTTT. This gives the protein CSVVSRVNTEAFF.